The T cell receptor beta chain described here comes from a study of blood T cell repertoires in COVID-19 (dated by TCRdb to about 2020). About the study as a whole: Collaborator samples came from the United States, Italy and Spain and covered acute and convalescent phases of COVID-19. Subjects who had been exposed to COVID-19, were actively infected with it, or had recovered from it provided the deeply sampled blood TCRbeta repertoires that made up the dataset. The material from the prospective study consisted of cDNA or gDNA derived from T cells, B-cell-depleted T cells, or PBMCs. Sample metadata almost always included a de-identified subject ID, COVID-19 status, age in years and sex. The repertoires were released in a freely available public database meant as a resource for research on the immune response to SARS-CoV-2. Where available, HLA class I and class II types were taken from metadata supplied by the sample provider and were not determined by assay-based typing. Samples came from the ongoing ImmuneRACE study (first 160 participants) plus 1,254 subjects from 6 global collaborators. Findings and caveats that apply to the study as a whole: The amount of clinical and demographic metadata varied by source and participant and was provided uncurated.

TCRbeta CDR3 regions were amplified from genomic DNA using the immunoSEQ Assay, a bias-controlled multiplex PCR. Turning to the authors' computational methods: Nucleated cell counts per sample were estimated from amplification of reference gene primers within the assay. To quantify the absolute abundance of each unique TCRbeta CDR3 rearrangement, sequence reads were collapsed and filtered. For each sample, productive Simpson clonality was calculated as the square root of Simpson's diversity index across productive rearrangements. The table comes from immuneACCESS by way of TCRdb, which keeps in-frame sequences with V and J called. Part of the clones is missing from these tables; in studies checked, under half for an unresolved V gene and the rest for unknown reasons. V and J calls and clone size follow that table, whereas D and trimming were derived from the DNA. The table for this sample lists about 250,000 clones; around 88% of them were counted only once. Around 1.5% of the sample comes from the top ten.

Collaborating institutions collected whole blood in K2EDTA tubes following their own protocols. Collaborator samples were shipped for TCRbeta analysis as frozen whole blood, isolated PBMCs, or DNA extracted from either sample type. The CDR3 contains 14 residues, cysteine and phenylalanine counted. CDR3 DNA only is kept here, 42 bases in frame from base 1. Cut back by 6 bases and 7 bases, the V and J ends lie 15 bases apart. The germline V gene (reference sequence) sets CDR1 to LNHDA and CDR2 to SQIVND. Points on this clone: Its antigen remains undetermined. The sample holds no much larger clone one base away, and base qualities are not on file.

This chain is built from TRBV19 and TRBJ1-4; a tentative D match to TRBD1 spans 6 bases. This clonotype originated in a man older than 75 with acute or convalescent COVID-19. The sequencing sample was made of peripheral blood. The CDR3 corresponds to CASRPQGRGEKLFF. Read as DNA, the sequence is TGTGCCAGTAGACCACAGGGAAGAGGTGAAAAACTGTTTTTT.